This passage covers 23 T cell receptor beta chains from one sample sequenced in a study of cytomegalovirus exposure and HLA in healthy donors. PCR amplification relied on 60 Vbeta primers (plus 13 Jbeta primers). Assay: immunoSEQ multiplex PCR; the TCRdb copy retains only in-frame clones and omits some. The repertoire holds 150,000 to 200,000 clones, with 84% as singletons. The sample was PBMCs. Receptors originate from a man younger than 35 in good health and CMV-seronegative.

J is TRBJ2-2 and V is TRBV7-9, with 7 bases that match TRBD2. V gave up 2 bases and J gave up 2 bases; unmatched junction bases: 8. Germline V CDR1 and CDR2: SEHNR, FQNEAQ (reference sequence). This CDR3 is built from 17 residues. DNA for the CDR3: TGTGCCAGCAGCTTACCCCTAGCGGAGATTAACACCGGGGAGCTGTTTTTT. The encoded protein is CASSLPLAEINTGELFF.

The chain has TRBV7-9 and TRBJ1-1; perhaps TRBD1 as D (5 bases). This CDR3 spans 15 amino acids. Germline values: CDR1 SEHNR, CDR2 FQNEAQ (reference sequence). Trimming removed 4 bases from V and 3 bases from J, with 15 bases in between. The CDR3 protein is CASSYPGLPDTEAFF. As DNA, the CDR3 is TGTGCCAGCAGCTACCCGGGACTGCCCGACACTGAAGCTTTCTTT.

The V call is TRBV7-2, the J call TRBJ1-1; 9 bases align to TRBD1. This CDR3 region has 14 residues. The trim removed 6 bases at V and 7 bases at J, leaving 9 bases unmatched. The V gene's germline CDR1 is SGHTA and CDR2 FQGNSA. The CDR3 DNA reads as TGTGCCAGCAGACCTCAACAGGGGGCCAGTGAAGCTTTCTTT. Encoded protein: CASRPQQGASEAFF.

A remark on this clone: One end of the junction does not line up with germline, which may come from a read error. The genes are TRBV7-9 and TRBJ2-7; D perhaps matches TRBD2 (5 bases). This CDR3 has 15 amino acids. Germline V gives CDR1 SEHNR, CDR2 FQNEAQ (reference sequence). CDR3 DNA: TGTTCCAGCAGCTTGATCGGTCGGGGTACCTACGAGCAGTACTTC. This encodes CSSSLIGRGTYEQYF.

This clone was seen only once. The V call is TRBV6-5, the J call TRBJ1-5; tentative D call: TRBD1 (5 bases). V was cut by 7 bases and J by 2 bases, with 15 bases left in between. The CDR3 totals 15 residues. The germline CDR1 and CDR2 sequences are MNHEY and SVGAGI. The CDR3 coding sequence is TGTGCCAGCATGGGCTTGCAGGGTGGCAATCAGCCCCAGCATTTT. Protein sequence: CASMGLQGGNQPQHF.

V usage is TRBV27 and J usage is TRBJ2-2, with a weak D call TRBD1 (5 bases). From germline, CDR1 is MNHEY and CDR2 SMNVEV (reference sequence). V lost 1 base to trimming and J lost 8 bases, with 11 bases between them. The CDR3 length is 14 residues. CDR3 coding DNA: TGTGCCAGCAGTTTATTTTACGGACAAGGGGAGCTGTTTTTT. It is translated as CASSLFYGQGELFF.

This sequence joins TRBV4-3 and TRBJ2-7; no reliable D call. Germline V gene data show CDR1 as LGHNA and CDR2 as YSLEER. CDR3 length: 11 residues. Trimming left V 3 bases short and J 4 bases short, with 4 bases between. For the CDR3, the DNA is TGCGCCAGCAGCCACGGGTACGAGCAGTACTTC. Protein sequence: CASSHGYEQYF.

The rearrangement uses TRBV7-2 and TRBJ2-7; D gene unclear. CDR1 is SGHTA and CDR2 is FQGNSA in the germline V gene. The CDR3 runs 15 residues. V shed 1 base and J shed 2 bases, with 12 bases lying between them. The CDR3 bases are TGTGCCAGCAGCTTAGGCGCTAGAGGAACCTACGAGCAGTACTTC. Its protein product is CASSLGARGTYEQYF.

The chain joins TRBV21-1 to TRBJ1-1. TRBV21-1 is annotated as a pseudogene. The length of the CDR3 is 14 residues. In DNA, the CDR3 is TGTGCCAGCAGCCGGGCCTGGAGGTGGACTGAAGCTTTCTTT. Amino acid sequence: CASSRAWRWTEAFF.

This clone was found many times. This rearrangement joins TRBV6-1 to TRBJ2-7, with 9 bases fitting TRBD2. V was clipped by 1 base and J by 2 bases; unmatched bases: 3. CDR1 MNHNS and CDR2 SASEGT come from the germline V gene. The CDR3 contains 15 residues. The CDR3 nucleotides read TGTGCCAGCAGTGAAGAGGTAGCGGGAGCCTACGAGCAGTACTTC. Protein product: CASSEEVAGAYEQYF.

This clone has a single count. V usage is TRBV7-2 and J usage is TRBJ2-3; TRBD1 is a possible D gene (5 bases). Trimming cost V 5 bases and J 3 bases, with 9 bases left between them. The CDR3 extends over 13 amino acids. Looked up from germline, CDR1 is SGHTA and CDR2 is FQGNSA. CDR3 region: CASSLQGTDTQYF. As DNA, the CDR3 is TGTGCCAGCAGCCTCCAGGGAACAGATACGCAGTATTTT.

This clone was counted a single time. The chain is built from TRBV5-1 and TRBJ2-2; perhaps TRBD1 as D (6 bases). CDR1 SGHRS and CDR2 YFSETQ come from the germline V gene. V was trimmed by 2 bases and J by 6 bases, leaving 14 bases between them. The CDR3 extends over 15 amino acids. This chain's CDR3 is CASSLSRQAAGELFF. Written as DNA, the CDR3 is TGCGCCAGCAGCTTATCTCGACAGGCCGCCGGGGAGCTGTTTTTT.

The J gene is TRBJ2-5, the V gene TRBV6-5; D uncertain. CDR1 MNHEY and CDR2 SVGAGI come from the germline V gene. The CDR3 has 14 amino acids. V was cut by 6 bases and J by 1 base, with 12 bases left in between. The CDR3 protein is CASRALVRQETQYF. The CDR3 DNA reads TGTGCCAGCAGGGCGCTAGTACGCCAAGAGACCCAGTACTTC.

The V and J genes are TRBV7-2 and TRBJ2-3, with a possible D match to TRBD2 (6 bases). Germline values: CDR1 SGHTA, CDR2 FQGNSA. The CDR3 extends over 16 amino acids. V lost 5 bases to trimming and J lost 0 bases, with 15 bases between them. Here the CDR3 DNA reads TGTGCCAGCAGCATGCCGGGACTTGTAAGCACAGATACGCAGTATTTT. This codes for CASSMPGLVSTDTQYF.

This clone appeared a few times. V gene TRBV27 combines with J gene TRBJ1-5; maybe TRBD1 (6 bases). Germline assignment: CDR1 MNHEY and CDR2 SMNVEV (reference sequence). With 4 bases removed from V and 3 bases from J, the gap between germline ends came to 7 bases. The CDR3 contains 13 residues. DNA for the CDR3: TGTGCCAGCAGTTGGACAGTCAATCAGCCCCAGCATTTT. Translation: CASSWTVNQPQHF.

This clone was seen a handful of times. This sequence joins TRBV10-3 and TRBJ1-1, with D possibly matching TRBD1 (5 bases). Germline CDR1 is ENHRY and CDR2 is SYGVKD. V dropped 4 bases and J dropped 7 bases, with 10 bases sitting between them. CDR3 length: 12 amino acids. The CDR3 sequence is CAISVDRGEAFF. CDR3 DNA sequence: TGTGCCATCAGTGTTGACAGAGGTGAAGCTTTCTTT.

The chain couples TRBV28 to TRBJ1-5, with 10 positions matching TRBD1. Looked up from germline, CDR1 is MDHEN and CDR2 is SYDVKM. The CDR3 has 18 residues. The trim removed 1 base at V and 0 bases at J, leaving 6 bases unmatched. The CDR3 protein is CASSLSGQGVISNQPQHF. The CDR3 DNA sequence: TGTGCCAGCAGTTTATCCGGACAGGGGGTGATTAGCAATCAGCCCCAGCATTTT.

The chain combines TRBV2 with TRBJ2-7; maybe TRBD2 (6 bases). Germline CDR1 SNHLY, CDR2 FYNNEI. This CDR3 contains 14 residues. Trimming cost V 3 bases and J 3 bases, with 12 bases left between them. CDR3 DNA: TGTGCCAGCAGTGACGCGGGGAAGAGCTACGAGCAGTACTTC. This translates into CASSDAGKSYEQYF.

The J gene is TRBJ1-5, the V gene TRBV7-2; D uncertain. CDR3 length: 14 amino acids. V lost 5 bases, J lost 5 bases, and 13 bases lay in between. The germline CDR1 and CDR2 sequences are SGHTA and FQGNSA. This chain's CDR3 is CASSRSTVDQPQHF. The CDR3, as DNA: TGTGCCAGCAGCCGTTCTACTGTTGATCAGCCCCAGCATTTT.

This chain's CDR3 is CASSLVSGVGYTF. CDR3 DNA sequence: TGTGCCAGCAGCTTAGTATCGGGGGTTGGCTACACCTTC. This chain joins TRBV7-9 and TRBJ1-2; possible D gene TRBD1, 5 bases. Germline V gives CDR1 SEHNR, CDR2 FQNEAQ (reference sequence). This CDR3 contains 13 residues. The ends were cut back, 1 base at V and 7 bases at J, with 10 bases in the middle.

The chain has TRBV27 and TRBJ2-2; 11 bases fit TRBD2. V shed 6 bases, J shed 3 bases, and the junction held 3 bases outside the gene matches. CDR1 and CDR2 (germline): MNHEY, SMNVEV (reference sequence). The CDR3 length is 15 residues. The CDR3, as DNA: TGTGCCAGCAGGCCGGGACTAGCGGACACCGGGGAGCTGTTTTTT. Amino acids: CASRPGLADTGELFF.

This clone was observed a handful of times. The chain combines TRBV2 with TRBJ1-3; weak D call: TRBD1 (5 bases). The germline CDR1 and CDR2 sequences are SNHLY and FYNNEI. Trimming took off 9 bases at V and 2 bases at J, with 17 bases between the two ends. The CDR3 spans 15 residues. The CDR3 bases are TGTGCCAGTACAGGAAGGGCAAGGACTGGAAACACCATATATTTT. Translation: CASTGRARTGNTIYF.

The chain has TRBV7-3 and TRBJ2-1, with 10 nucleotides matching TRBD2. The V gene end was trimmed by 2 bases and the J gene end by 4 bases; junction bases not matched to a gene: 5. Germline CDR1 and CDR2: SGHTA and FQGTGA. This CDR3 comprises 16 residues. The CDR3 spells CASSLEAGGPYNEQFF. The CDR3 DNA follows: TGTGCCAGCAGCTTAGAAGCGGGAGGGCCTTACAATGAGCAGTTCTTC. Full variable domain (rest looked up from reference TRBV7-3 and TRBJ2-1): GAGVSQTPSNKVTEKGKYVELRCDPISGHTALYWYRQSLGQGPEFLIYFQGTGAADDSGLPNDRFFAVRPEGSVSTLKIQRTERGDSAVYLCASSLEAGGPYNEQFFGPGTRLTVL.